The 13 T cell receptor beta chains presented below share a single source sample, sequenced in a study of graft-versus-host responses after intestinal transplantation. Clones were read by immunoSEQ multiplex PCR, and TCRdb kept only the in-frame ones, dropping some. Of over 40,000 clones in the sample, 80% to 95% were seen once. The specimen comprised PBMCs, sampled approximately 740 days after a first intestinal transplant, on the day of a second. These receptor sequences come from a human patient who received an intestinal transplant, so some T cells may come from the graft donor.

The genes are TRBV10-2 and TRBJ1-5; D unresolved. The CDR3 is 13 amino acids. Germline CDR1 reads WSHSY; CDR2 reads SAAADI. V was cut by 7 bases and J by 6 bases, with 13 bases left in between. This CDR3 is CASTQGRTQPQHF. For the CDR3, the DNA is TGCGCCAGCACCCAAGGGAGGACTCAGCCCCAGCATTTT.

The rearrangement joins TRBV6-1 to TRBJ2-5; 8 bases map to TRBD2. V trimming: 5 bases; J trimming: 2 bases; junction bases outside the gene matches: 1. The CDR3 is made up of 13 amino acids. The germline V gene has CDR1 MNHNS and CDR2 SASEGT. The CDR3 coding sequence is TGTGCCAGCAGTACTAGCGGACAAGAGACCCAGTACTTC. Translated, it gives CASSTSGQETQYF.

J is TRBJ2-3 and V is TRBV25-1; D possibly corresponds to TRBD2 (6 bases). In germline, CDR1 is MGHDK, CDR2 SYGVNS. Trimming removed 1 base from V and 0 bases from J, with 8 bases in between. This CDR3 is 15 amino acids long. The CDR3, as DNA: TGTGCCAGCAGTGAATGGGACTCTAGCACAGATACGCAGTATTTT. Translated, it gives CASSEWDSSTDTQYF.

This chain connects TRBV6-1 to TRBJ1-1; 7 bases align to TRBD1. The CDR3 has 14 amino acids. V trimming: 5 bases; J trimming: 1 base; junction bases outside the gene matches: 4. Germline V gene sequence: CDR1 MNHNS, CDR2 SASEGT. CDR3 nucleotides: TGTGCCAGCAGTCAGACAGGGACGAACACTGAAGCTTTCTTT. It translates to CASSQTGTNTEAFF.

The chain links TRBV11-1 to TRBJ2-1, with a weak D call TRBD2 (6 bases). The V gene lost 1 base and the J gene lost 10 bases, with 8 bases spanning the gap. CDR1 is SGHAT, CDR2 FQDESV, per germline (reference sequence). The CDR3 loop spans 12 amino acids. The CDR3 coding sequence is TGTGCCAGCAGCTTAGTAGGAGGGGAGCAGTTCTTC. Translating gives CASSLVGGEQFF.

The chain has TRBV10-2 and TRBJ1-2; D is unclear. Trimming cost V 2 bases and J 6 bases, with 22 bases left between them. This CDR3 region has 17 residues. Germline V gives CDR1 WSHSY, CDR2 SAAADI. The CDR3: CASSESPRFRTEDGYTF. CDR3 bases: TGCGCCAGCAGTGAGAGCCCCCGGTTCCGGACGGAGGATGGCTACACCTTC.

This chain connects TRBV7-8 to TRBJ2-7; tentatively, D is TRBD1 (6 bases). The germline CDR1 and CDR2 sequences are SGHVS and FQNEAQ. The CDR3 sequence is 14 residues long. The CDR3 sequence is CASSLALRGSTPQV. The CDR3 DNA sequence: TGTGCCAGCAGCTTAGCGCTTAGGGGGAGTACCCCACAGGTC.

This clone was counted a single time. The chain has TRBV7-6 and TRBJ2-7, with 7 nucleotides matching TRBD2. Germline-derived CDR1 and CDR2 are SGHVS and FNYEAQ. The length of the CDR3 is 15 residues. V lost 1 base and J lost 7; bases outside the gene matches: 10. This CDR3 reads CASSLGGGPREEQYF. In nucleotides, the CDR3 is TGTGCCAGCAGCTTAGGGGGAGGGCCGAGGGAAGAGCAGTACTTC.

The chain couples TRBV27 to TRBJ2-1; the match to TRBD1 covers 10 bases. J gave up 8 bases and V 0 bases, and 13 bases lay outside the gene matches. Germline V gene sequence: CDR1 MNHEY, CDR2 SMNVEV (reference sequence). The CDR3 covers 18 residues. The CDR3: CASSLSPRQGAIGDEQFF. The CDR3 bases are TGTGCCAGCAGTTTATCACCACGACAGGGGGCAATTGGTGATGAGCAGTTCTTC.

The genes are TRBV7-8 and TRBJ2-7; 7 nucleotides match TRBD2. The J segment lost 7 bases and the V segment lost 0 bases, leaving 6 bases of the junction unmatched. The CDR3 loop spans 14 amino acids. Germline V gives CDR1 SGHVS, CDR2 FQNEAQ. As DNA, the CDR3 is TGTGCCAGCAGCTTAGCGCTTCTCGGGGGGGAGCAGTACTTC. Translating it yields CASSLALLGGEQYF.

This clone is a singleton in its sample. V gene TRBV6-5 combines with J gene TRBJ2-7; D not resolved. Germline values: CDR1 MNHEY, CDR2 SVGAGI. Trimming removed 2 bases at V and 3 bases at J, with 8 bases between. The CDR3 loop spans 13 amino acids. CDR3 DNA sequence: TGTGCCAGCAGTTACGGGCAGCTCTACGAGCAGTACTTC. Its translation is CASSYGQLYEQYF.

The chain employs TRBV5-1 and TRBJ1-1; TRBD1 agrees at 7 bases. The V gene's germline CDR1 is SGHRS and CDR2 YFSETQ. Trimming took 4 bases from V and 1 from J; bases not matched to a gene: 4. CDR3 size: 14 residues. CDR3 bases: TGCGCCAGCAGCCCTTACAGGGGGAACACTGAAGCTTTCTTT. This codes for CASSPYRGNTEAFF.

J is TRBJ1-5 and V is TRBV9, with TRBD1 identical over 8 bases. CDR1 and CDR2 (germline): SGDLS, YYNGEE. After removal of 4 bases from V and 2 bases from J, the junction contained 5 bases not matched to a gene. The CDR3 loop spans 15 amino acids. The CDR3 loop reads CASSSGQGGNQPQHF. In nucleotides, the CDR3 is TGTGCCAGCAGCTCTGGACAGGGAGGCAATCAGCCCCAGCATTTT.